This T cell receptor beta chain stems from a study of cytomegalovirus exposure and HLA in healthy donors. The study's findings and limits: Later on, analysis showed that most CMV-associated TCR beta chains appeared to be HLA-restricted. Sequencing artifact likely explains a cluster of highly shared sequence variants.

Vbeta (60) and Jbeta (13) primers were used in the PCR. Here immunoSEQ multiplex PCR was the method, and the copy in TCRdb shows in-frame clones only, minus some. The sample includes around 230,000 clones, roughly 82% of them seen just once. This clone was observed once. Its antigen is unknown. Trimming removed 5 bases from V and 5 bases from J; junction bases left unmatched: 11. Germline CDR1 is MDHEN and CDR2 is SYDVKM. CDR3 size: 16 residues. The chain carries TRBV28 and TRBJ2-3; 9 nucleotides agree with TRBD1. The receptor's source is a man aged 40-50 years in good health and CMV-seropositive. The sequencing input was PBMCs. For the CDR3, the DNA is TGTGCCAGCAGTACCCCGGGACAGGGAGCAAGAGATACGCAGTATTTT. Amino acid sequence: CASSTPGQGARDTQYF.